The 8 T cell receptor beta chains below come from one sample, sequenced in a study of chronic HIV infection and antiretroviral therapy. TCRdb fed the 5' RACE reads into MiXCR, producing one record per CDR3 protein. The repertoire holds more than 25,000 distinct CDR3 sequences, over 7.5% seen once, with roughly 2.4% in the top ten. Sequencing used peripheral blood. Every receptor here comes from an adult who had HIV and had not received antiretroviral therapy, or was an uninfected healthy control (not recorded which).

With respect to this clonotype: This clone may be a read error of a much larger clone one base away. The rearrangement joins TRBV19 to TRBJ1-5; D not resolved. CDR3 length equals 14 residues. Germline V gene sequence: CDR1 LNHDA, CDR2 SQIVND (reference sequence). The CDR3 DNA follows: TGTGCCAGTAGTCCCGAAGGTAGCAATCAGCTCCAGCATTTT. This sequence encodes CASSPEGSNQLQHF.

The gene calls are TRBV29-1 and TRBJ2-3; TRBD1 might be the D (5 bases). The CDR3 has 13 residues. Germline CDR1 SQVTM, CDR2 ANQGSEA. Trimming cost V 7 bases and J 3 bases, with 14 bases left between them. The CDR3 sequence: CSARAGVTDTQYF. In DNA form, the CDR3 reads TGCAGCGCCAGGGCTGGGGTGACAGATACGCAGTATTTT.

On this clonotype itself: Possible read error: a much larger clone is one base away. This chain connects TRBV9 to TRBJ2-7, with 10 bases that match TRBD2. CDR1 and CDR2 (germline): SGDLS, YYNGEE. V shed 4 bases and J 6 bases; nucleotides not matched to a gene: 13. This CDR3 is built from 16 residues. In DNA, the CDR3 is TGTGCCAGCAGCCCGACGGTCCTAGCGGGGGAATTCGAGCAGTACTTC. It specifies CASSPTVLAGEFEQYF.

This clonotype has more than one count but fewer than ten. The chain employs TRBV11-2 and TRBJ1-1; D is unclear. CDR3 size: 13 residues. Germline V gene lookup returns CDR1 SGHAT and CDR2 FQNNGV. Trimming stripped 1 base from V and 8 bases from J, with 11 bases between. The CDR3 nucleotides are TGTGCCAGCAGCTTAGGGGTTACACTCGAAGCTTTCTTT. Its protein is CASSLGVTLEAFF.

This clonotype has ten or more counts. The gene calls are TRBV7-4 and TRBJ2-1; 8 nucleotides match TRBD1. This CDR3 comprises 13 residues. Germline loops: CDR1 SGHVT, CDR2 SQSDAQ. The V gene end was trimmed by 9 bases and the J gene end by 1 base; junction bases not matched to a gene: 2. The CDR3 sequence is CARDRESYNEQFF. CDR3 DNA: TGTGCCAGGGACAGGGAGTCCTACAATGAGCAGTTCTTC.

The chain employs TRBV20-1 and TRBJ1-1, with 12 bases fitting TRBD1. CDR1 is DFQATT and CDR2 is SNEGSKA in the germline V gene (reference sequence). CDR3 size: 15 residues. V lost 5 bases, J lost 6 bases, and 10 bases stayed unmatched. CDR3 in DNA: TGCAGTGCTCCGGGACAGGGGGCGGCAAAGGCTGAAGCTTTCTTT. Amino acids: CSAPGQGAAKAEAFF.

At least ten counts were recorded for this clonotype. This rearrangement joins TRBV7-2 to TRBJ2-1; D might be TRBD2 (6 bases). The CDR3 sequence is 16 residues long. Deletions cut 6 bases from V and 0 bases from J, with 15 bases between. Germline V CDR1 and CDR2: SGHTA, FQGNSA. In nucleotides, the CDR3 is TGTGCCAGCAGGGACTTAGCGGCCAGCTCCTACAATGAGCAGTTCTTC. Its translation: CASRDLAASSYNEQFF.

This clonotype was counted between two and nine times. V is TRBV29-1 and J is TRBJ2-3; 9 bases line up with TRBD2. The CDR3 totals 12 residues. From germline, CDR1 is SQVTM and CDR2 ANQGSEA. With 6 bases clipped from V and 6 bases from J, the junction kept 4 bases outside the gene matches. In nucleotides, the CDR3 is TGCAGCGTAGCGGGAGGTCCGGATACGCAGTATTTT. Translated: CSVAGGPDTQYF.